This T cell receptor (beta chain) is drawn from a study of monozygotic twins with inflammatory bowel disease. Donors each contributed one blood sample measuring less than 3 ml. Whole-study findings and limits: Patients with IBD had less TCRbeta diversity (inverse Simpson) than their healthy co-twins. For IBD, no single strong associated signal or clonotype was supported.

In regard to this clonotype: The antigen is unknown.

CDR3 length equals 11 residues. The V gene's germline CDR1 is MDHEN and CDR2 SYDVKM. Each of TCRalpha and TCRbeta cDNA went through two nested PCRs, lasting 16 and 9 cycles. From its re-call of the 5' RACE reads, TCRdb lists each CDR3 protein once, without DNA. The sample has 400,000 or so distinct CDR3 sequences, and its top ten clones hold about 2.6%. This rearrangement joins TRBV28 to TRBJ1-1; TCRdb selects TRBD1, and the lack of DNA leaves this call unchecked. The TCR was taken from a human donor with ulcerative colitis or Crohn's disease, or a healthy co-twin of an affected twin (not recorded which). Sequencing was done on a sample of blood. The CDR3 here is CASRSGGRAFF.